This TCR beta chain emerged from a study of CD8 T cells in Susac syndrome. This CDR3 spans 14 amino acids. After removal of 6 bases from V and 6 bases from J, the junction contained 6 bases not matched to a gene. In germline, CDR1 is SNHLY, CDR2 FYNNEI. RNA totalling 0.5 to 1 ug underwent reverse transcription with random hexamers. Amplification of TCR beta CDR3 used immunoSEQ multiplex PCR across 54 Vbeta and 13 Jbeta. TCRdb redid the calling of the immunoSEQ multiplex PCR reads with MiXCR, one entry per CDR3 protein. Here the sample spans 70,000 to 95,000 distinct CDR3 sequences, 90% to 95% being singletons.

The TCR was taken from a human donor with Susac syndrome. The sequenced material came from CD8+ T cells from PBMCs. The chain is built from TRBV2 and TRBJ1-4; TRBD1 aligns across 8 bases. In nucleotides, the CDR3 is TGTGCCAGCAGCCAAATGGACAGGGATGAAAAACTGTTTTTT. Protein sequence: CASSQMDRDEKLFF.